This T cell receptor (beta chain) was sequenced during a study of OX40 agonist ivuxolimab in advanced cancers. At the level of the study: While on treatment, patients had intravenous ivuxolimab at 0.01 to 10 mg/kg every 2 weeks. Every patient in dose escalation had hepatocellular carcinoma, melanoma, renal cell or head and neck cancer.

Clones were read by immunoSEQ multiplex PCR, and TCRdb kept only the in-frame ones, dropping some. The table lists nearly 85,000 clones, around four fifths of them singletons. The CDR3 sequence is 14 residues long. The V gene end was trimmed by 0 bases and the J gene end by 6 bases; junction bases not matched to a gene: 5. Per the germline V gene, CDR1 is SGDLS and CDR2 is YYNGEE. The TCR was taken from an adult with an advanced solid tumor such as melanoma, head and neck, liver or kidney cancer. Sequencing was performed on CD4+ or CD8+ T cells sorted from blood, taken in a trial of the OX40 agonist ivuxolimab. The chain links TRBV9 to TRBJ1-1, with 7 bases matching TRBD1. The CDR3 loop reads CASSVAGDSPEAFF. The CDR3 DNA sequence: TGTGCCAGCAGCGTAGCCGGGGACAGCCCTGAAGCTTTCTTT. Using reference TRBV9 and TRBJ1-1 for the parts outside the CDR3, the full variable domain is DSGVTQTPKHLITATGQRVTLRCSPRSGDLSVYWYQQSLDQGLQFLIQYYNGEERAKGNILERFSAQQFPDLHSELNLSSLELGDSALYFCASSVAGDSPEAFFGQGTRLTVV.